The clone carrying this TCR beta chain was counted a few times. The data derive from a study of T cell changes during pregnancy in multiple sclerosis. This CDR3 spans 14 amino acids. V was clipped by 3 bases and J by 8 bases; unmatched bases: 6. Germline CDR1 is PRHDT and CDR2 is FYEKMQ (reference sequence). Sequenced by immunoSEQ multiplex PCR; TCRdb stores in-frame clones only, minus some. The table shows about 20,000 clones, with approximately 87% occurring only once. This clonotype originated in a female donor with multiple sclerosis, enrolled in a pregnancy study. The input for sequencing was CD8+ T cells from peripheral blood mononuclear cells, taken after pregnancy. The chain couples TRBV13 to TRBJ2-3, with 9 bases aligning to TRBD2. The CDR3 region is CASSFGRGGGTQYF. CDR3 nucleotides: TGTGCCAGCAGCTTCGGGCGGGGGGGTGGTACGCAGTATTTT.